This T cell receptor (beta chain) was documented in a study of tumor and adjacent non-tumor tissue in lung cancer. The template was RNA from unsorted bulk tissue. Three rounds of nested PCR, following a modified ARM-PCR protocol, produced the TCRbeta library. TCRdb processed the multiplex PCR reads anew with MiXCR; each CDR3 protein has one entry. The sample gives 81,000 or so distinct CDR3 sequences, 75% to 90% of which show up once; roughly 15% is in the top ten. V was clipped by 6 bases and J by 3 bases, with 18 bases between them. This CDR3 spans 15 amino acids. Looked up from germline, CDR1 is DFQATT and CDR2 is SNEGSKA (reference sequence).

The sequence derives from a woman in her forties or fifties with non-small cell lung cancer. The source material was lung tumor tissue. This rearrangement joins TRBV20-1 to TRBJ2-1; D may be TRBD2 (5 bases). CDR3 coding DNA: TGCAGTGCGGAACTTAGCGTGAGCTTCTACAATGAGCAGTTCTTC. Protein sequence: CSAELSVSFYNEQFF.